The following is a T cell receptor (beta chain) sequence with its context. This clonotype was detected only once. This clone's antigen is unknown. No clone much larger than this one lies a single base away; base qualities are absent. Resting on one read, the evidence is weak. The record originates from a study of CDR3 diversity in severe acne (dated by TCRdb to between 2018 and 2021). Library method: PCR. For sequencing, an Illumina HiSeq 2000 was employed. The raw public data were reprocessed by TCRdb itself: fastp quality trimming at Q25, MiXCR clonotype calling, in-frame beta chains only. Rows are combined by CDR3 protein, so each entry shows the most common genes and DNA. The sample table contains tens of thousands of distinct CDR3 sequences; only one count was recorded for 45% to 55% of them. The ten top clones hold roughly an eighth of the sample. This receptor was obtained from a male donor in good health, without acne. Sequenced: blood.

The CDR3 protein is CASSQATRDILGAHGYTF. DNA sequence: TGTGCCAGCAGCCAAGCTACCCGGGACATCCTGGGGGCTCATGGCTACACCTTC. The chain joins TRBV25-1 to TRBJ1-2, and possibly TRBD1, on 6 matching bases. The CDR3 runs 18 amino acids, cysteine and phenylalanine included. The only DNA kept is the CDR3, 54 bases in frame from the first base. From a lookup of the germline V gene, CDR1 and CDR2 are MGHDK and SYGVNS. The trim is 6 bases for V and 6 bases for J, with a gap of 29 bases between the germline ends.